This T cell receptor (beta chain) is drawn from a study of CD8+ T cells in alopecia areata. This clone came up a few times. Antigen specificity is unknown. Findings of the study overall: Higher clonality than in normal scalp was seen in lesional scalp, especially alopecia totalis/universalis.

Trimming took off 2 bases at V and 8 bases at J, with 15 bases between the two ends. The CDR3 has 14 amino acids. CDR1 and CDR2 (germline): MDHEN, SYDVKM. Treatment here: oral pan-JAK inhibitor, 5-10 mg twice daily. cDNA prepared by RNA extraction and subsequent reverse transcription served as the template for sequencing. Measured with immunoSEQ multiplex PCR; TCRdb has only the in-frame clones, and not every one. In the table there are 80,000 to 95,000 clones, 44% of which are singletons. This chain uses TRBV28 with TRBJ1-1; D possibly corresponds to TRBD1 (5 bases). The sequences come from CD8+ T cells sorted from blood, collected at week 24, from a patient treated with tofacitinib. This TCR was recovered from a human donor with alopecia areata. The CDR3 sequence: CASSLTVPWGEAFF. As DNA, the CDR3 is TGTGCCAGCAGTTTAACAGTCCCGTGGGGGGAAGCTTTCTTT.